This T cell receptor beta chain appears in the sequencing data of a study of tumor-infiltrating lymphocytes in primary liver carcinoma. Each 20-30 mg portion of unsorted bulk tissue served as the source for co-extraction of RNA and DNA. On this clonotype itself: Its antigen remains unidentified. The germline gene is not matched at one end of the junction; a read error may be the cause.

Study results and caveats: Blood trailed tumors significantly in top-250-clone fraction (p = 0.039).

The CDR3 is made up of 14 amino acids. CDR1 PRHDT and CDR2 FYEKMQ come from the germline V gene (reference sequence). cDNA specific to TCR beta was made from around 470 ng of total RNA, with a constant-region primer employed for priming. ARM-PCR was slightly modified, and three nested multiplex PCR rounds with it gave rise to the TCR beta libraries. Use of TRBV1-TRBV30 forward primers with a C-beta reverse primer characterized the first two PCR rounds, which lasted roughly 11 cycles each. TCRdb reanalysed the multiplex PCR reads using MiXCR and keeps one entry per CDR3 protein. The table records approximately 110,000 distinct CDR3 sequences, around 64% of them present only once.

The sequence was collected from a woman aged 55-75 years with primary liver carcinoma and hepatitis B virus infection. Sequencing was carried out using liver tumor tissue from sampling region 3. Subset indicated: tumor region T3, left-lateral pole. The chain couples TRBV13 to TRBJ2-7, with 7 bases that match TRBD2. The CDR3, as DNA: TGTGCCGGCAGGAAAGGGAGGGGCGCATACGATCAGTACTTC. Protein: CAGRKGRGAYDQYF. Together with reference TRBV13 and TRBJ2-7, the CDR3 gives the full variable domain: AAGVIQSPRHLIKEKRETATLKCYPIPRHDTVYWYQQGPGQDPQFLISFYEKMQSDKGSIPDRFSAQQFSDYHSELNMSSLELGDSALYFCAGRKGRGAYDQYFGPGTRLTVT.